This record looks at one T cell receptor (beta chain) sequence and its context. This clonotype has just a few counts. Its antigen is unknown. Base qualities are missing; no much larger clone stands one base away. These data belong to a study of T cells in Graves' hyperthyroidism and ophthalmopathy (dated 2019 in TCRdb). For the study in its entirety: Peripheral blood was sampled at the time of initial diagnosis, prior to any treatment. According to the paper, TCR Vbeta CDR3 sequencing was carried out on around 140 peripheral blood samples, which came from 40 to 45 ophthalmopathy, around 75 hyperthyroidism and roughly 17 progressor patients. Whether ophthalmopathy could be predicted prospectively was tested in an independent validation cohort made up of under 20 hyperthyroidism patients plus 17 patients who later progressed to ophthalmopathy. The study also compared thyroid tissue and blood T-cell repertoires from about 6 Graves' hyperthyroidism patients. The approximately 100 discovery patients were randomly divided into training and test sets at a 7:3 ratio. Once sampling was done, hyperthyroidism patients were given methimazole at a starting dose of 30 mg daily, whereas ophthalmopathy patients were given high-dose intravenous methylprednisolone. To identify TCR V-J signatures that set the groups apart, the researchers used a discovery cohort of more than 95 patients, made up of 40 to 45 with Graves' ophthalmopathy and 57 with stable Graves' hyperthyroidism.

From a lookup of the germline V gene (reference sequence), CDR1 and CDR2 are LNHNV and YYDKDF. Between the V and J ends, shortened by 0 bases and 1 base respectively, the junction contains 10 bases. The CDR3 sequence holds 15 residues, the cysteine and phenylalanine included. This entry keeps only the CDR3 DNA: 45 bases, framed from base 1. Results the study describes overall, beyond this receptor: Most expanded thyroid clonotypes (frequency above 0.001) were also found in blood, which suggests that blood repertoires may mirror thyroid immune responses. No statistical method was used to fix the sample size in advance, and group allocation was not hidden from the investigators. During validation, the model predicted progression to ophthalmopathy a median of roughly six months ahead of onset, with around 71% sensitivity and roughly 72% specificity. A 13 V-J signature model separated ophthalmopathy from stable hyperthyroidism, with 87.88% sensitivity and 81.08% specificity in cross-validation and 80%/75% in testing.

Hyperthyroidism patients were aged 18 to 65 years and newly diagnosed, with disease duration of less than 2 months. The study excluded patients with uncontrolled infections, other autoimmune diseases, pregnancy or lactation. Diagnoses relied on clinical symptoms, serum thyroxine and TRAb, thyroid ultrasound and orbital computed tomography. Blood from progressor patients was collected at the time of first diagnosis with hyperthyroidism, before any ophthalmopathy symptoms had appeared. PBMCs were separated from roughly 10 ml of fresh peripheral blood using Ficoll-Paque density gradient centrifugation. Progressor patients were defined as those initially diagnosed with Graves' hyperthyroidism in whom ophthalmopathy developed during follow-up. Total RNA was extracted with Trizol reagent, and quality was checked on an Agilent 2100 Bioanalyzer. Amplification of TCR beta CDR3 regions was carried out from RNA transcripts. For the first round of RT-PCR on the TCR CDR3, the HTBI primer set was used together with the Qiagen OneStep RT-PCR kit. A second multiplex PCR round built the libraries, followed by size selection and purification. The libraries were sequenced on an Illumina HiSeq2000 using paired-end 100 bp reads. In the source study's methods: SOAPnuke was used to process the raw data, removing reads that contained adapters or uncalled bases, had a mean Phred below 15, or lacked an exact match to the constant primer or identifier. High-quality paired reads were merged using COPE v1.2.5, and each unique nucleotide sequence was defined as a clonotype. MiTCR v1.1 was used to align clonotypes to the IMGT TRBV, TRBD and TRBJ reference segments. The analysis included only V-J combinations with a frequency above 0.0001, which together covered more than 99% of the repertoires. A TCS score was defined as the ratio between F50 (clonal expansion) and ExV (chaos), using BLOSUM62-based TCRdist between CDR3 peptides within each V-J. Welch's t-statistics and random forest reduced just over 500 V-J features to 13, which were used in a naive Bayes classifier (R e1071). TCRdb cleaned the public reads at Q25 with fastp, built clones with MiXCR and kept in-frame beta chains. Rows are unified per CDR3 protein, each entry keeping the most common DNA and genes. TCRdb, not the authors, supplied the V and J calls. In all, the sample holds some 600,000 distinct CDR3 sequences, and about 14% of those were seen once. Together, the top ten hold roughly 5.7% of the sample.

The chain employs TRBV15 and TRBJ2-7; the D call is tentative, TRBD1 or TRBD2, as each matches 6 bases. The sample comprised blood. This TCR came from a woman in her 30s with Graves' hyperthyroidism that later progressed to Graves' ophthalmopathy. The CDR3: CATSRDQGGSYEQYF. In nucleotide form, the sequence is TGTGCCACCAGCAGAGATCAAGGGGGGTCCTACGAGCAGTACTTC.